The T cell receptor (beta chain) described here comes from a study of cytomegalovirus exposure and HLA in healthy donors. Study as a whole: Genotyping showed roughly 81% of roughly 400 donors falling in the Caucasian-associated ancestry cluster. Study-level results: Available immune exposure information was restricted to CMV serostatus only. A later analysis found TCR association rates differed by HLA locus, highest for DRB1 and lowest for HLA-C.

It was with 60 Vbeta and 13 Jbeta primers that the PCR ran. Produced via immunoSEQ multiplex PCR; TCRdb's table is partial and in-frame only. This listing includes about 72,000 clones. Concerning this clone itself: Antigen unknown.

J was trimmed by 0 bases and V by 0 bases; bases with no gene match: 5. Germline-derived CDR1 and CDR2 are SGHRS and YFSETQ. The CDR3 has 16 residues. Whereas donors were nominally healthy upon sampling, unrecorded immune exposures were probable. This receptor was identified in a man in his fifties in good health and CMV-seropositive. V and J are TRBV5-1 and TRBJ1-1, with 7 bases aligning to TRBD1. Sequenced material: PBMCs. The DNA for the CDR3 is TGCGCCAGCAGCTTGGAGGGACAGCCCATGAACACTGAAGCTTTCTTT. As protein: CASSLEGQPMNTEAFF.